Each of the 30 T cell receptor beta chains below was sequenced from the same sample in a study of blood T cell repertoires in COVID-19. The assay was immunoSEQ multiplex PCR, and TCRdb's table has in-frame clones only and misses some. The table lists about 330,000 clones, 75% to 90% of them singletons, with around 5% in the top ten. Sequencing was done on a sample of PBMCs or T cells enriched from blood (not recorded which). These receptors came from a man aged 25 to 40 who had recovered from COVID-19.

The rearrangement uses TRBV11-1 and TRBJ2-1; 8 bases match TRBD2. This CDR3 comprises 12 residues. The junction had 0 bases not matched to a gene; V was cut back by 4 bases and J by 7 bases. Germline V lookup: CDR1 SGHAT, CDR2 FQDESV (reference sequence). CDR3 region: CASSSSGNEQFF. CDR3 in DNA: TGTGCCAGCAGCTCTAGCGGGAATGAGCAGTTCTTC.

The CDR3: CASSPAGAEAFF. CDR3 coding DNA: TGTGCCAGCTCACCAGCAGGGGCTGAAGCTTTCTTT. The chain carries TRBV18 and TRBJ1-1; D perhaps matches TRBD1 (6 bases). V lost 2 bases and J lost 6, with 7 bases in between. The CDR3 extends over 12 amino acids. The germline gives CDR1 KGHSH, CDR2 LQKENI.

The chain uses TRBV7-9 and TRBJ1-3; 12 nucleotides agree with TRBD1. The CDR3 contains 16 residues. Germline lookup yields CDR1 SEHNR and CDR2 FQNEAQ (reference sequence). The trim removed 5 bases at V and 2 bases at J, leaving 4 bases unmatched. CDR3 sequence: CASSPGTGGAGNTIYF. The CDR3 DNA follows: TGTGCCAGCAGCCCCGGGACAGGGGGCGCTGGAAACACCATATATTTT.

The gene calls are TRBV5-1 and TRBJ1-2; a possible D gene is TRBD1 (5 bases). The germline V and J ends were trimmed by 8 bases and 4 bases, with 18 bases remaining between them. The CDR3 has 14 amino acids. Germline CDR1 SGHRS, CDR2 YFSETQ. CDR3 DNA sequence: TGCGCCAGTACAGCGGGGCGATCCCTCTATGGCTACACCTTC. This gives the protein CASTAGRSLYGYTF.

The gene calls are TRBV19 and TRBJ2-5; TRBD2 matches at 15 bases. CDR3 length: 20 amino acids. Germline loops: CDR1 LNHDA, CDR2 SQIVND (reference sequence). Trimming cost V 4 bases and J 2 bases; bases outside gene matches: 14. CDR3 nucleotides: TGTGCCAGTAGTAATTACCCTCCGGGACTAGCGGGGGGATTACAAGAGACCCAGTACTTC. Encoded protein: CASSNYPPGLAGGLQETQYF.

This chain links TRBV2 with TRBJ1-2; a possible D gene is TRBD1 (5 bases). Trimming left V 6 bases short and J 6 bases short, with 14 bases between. This CDR3 region has 13 residues. In germline, CDR1 is SNHLY, CDR2 FYNNEI. The DNA for the CDR3 is TGTGCCAGCAGCAGTAGACGGGGGGATGGCTACACCTTC. Protein product: CASSSRRGDGYTF.

J is TRBJ1-2 and V is TRBV9; D perhaps matches TRBD1 (6 bases). In germline, CDR1 is SGDLS, CDR2 YYNGEE. CDR3 length: 18 residues. Between the trimmed V and J ends, which lost 4 bases and 2 bases, there was a span of 24 bases. This CDR3 is CASSPLRGRQERNYGYTF. CDR3 coding DNA: TGTGCCAGCAGCCCCCTTCGGGGTCGACAGGAACGAAACTATGGCTACACCTTC.

The V gene is TRBV24-1, the J gene TRBJ1-3; the D gene is possibly TRBD1 (5 bases). Germline CDR1 and CDR2: KGHDR and SFDVKD. The length of the CDR3 is 15 residues. V was pared by 3 bases and J by 4 bases, with 12 bases between. CDR3 in amino acids: CATSDPTQGGNTIYF. CDR3 DNA sequence: TGTGCCACCAGTGATCCAACCCAGGGAGGAAACACCATATATTTT.

In DNA form, the CDR3 reads TGTGCCAGCAGCTTAGCGCTAGCGGGGGGCACAGATACGCAGTATTTT. Amino acid sequence: CASSLALAGGTDTQYF. The chain combines TRBV11-2 with TRBJ2-3, with 10 nucleotides matching TRBD2. Germline lookup yields CDR1 SGHAT and CDR2 FQNNGV. V was clipped by 1 base and J by 1 base; unmatched bases: 2. The CDR3 is 16 residues long.

This chain links TRBV3-1 (or the pseudogene TRBV3-2) with TRBJ1-6; perhaps TRBD1 as D (6 bases). The V end lost 10 bases, the J end lost 4 bases, and 17 bases lay between the germline ends. There are 15 residues in the CDR3. The germline V gene encodes CDR1 LGHDT and CDR2 YNNKEL (reference sequence). The CDR3 loop is CATDSGTGYNSPLHF. In nucleotides, the CDR3 is TGTGCCACCGACTCGGGAACAGGGTATAATTCACCCCTCCACTTT.

This chain links TRBV27 with TRBJ2-1, with 13 positions matching TRBD2. This CDR3 has 18 residues. The ends lost 4 bases at V and 7 bases at J; junction bases unmatched: 13. CDR1 MNHEY and CDR2 SMNVEV come from the germline V gene (reference sequence). The CDR3 region has the DNA TGTGCCAGCAGTTCCATCCAAACTAGCGGGGGGGCGGGTAATGAGCAGTTCTTC. Translated: CASSSIQTSGGAGNEQFF.

This sequence joins TRBV13 and TRBJ2-1, with TRBD1 identical over 7 bases. There are 16 residues in the CDR3. CDR1 is PRHDT, CDR2 FYEKMQ, per germline (reference sequence). V was pared by 5 bases and J by 3 bases, with 10 bases of the junction left unmatched. CDR3 amino acids: CASSLEPGQLYNEQFF. Written as DNA, the CDR3 is TGTGCCAGCAGCCTAGAACCGGGACAGCTCTACAATGAGCAGTTCTTC. The complete variable domain, with remaining parts taken from reference TRBV13 and TRBJ2-1, reads AAGVIQSPRHLIKEKRETATLKCYPIPRHDTVYWYQQGPGQDPQFLISFYEKMQSDKGSIPDRFSAQQFSDYHSELNMSSLELGDSALYFCASSLEPGQLYNEQFFGPGTRLTVL.

The count of this clone is one. The CDR3 reads CASSLGRLAGTGELFF. In DNA, the CDR3 is TGTGCCAGCAGCTTAGGTCGACTAGCGGGGACCGGGGAGCTGTTTTTT. This chain connects TRBV7-9 to TRBJ2-2, with 11 bases lining up with TRBD2. Trimming removed 1 base from V and 5 bases from J; junction bases left unmatched: 3. This CDR3 comprises 16 residues. CDR1 and CDR2 from the germline V gene are SEHNR and FQNEAQ (reference sequence).

Notes on this clone: The sample contains more than one DNA sequence encoding this CDR3. The J gene is TRBJ1-2, the V gene TRBV28; weak D call: TRBD1 (6 bases). Germline V gene data show CDR1 as MDHEN and CDR2 as SYDVKM. This CDR3 has 13 amino acids. V shed 2 bases and J shed 5 bases, with 9 bases lying between them. The CDR3: CASSLDRLYGYTF. Written as DNA, the CDR3 is TGTGCCAGCAGTTTAGACAGGTTGTATGGCTACACCTTC.

This chain joins TRBV21-1 and TRBJ1-5; the DNA was not used to check the table's D call, TRBD1. TRBV21-1 is annotated as a pseudogene. This CDR3 comprises 14 residues. The CDR3 spells CASNMTGRNQPQHF. The CDR3 DNA sequence: TGTGCCAGCAATATGACAGGTCGGAATCAGCCCCAGCATTTT.

J is TRBJ1-5 and V is TRBV4-1; D not resolved. Trimming pared 4 bases from V and 2 bases from J, leaving 9 bases between. Looked up from germline, CDR1 is MGHRA and CDR2 is YSYEKL. This CDR3 region has 14 residues. The CDR3: CASSPVFGNQPQHF. The CDR3 DNA reads TGCGCCAGCAGCCCCGTATTTGGCAATCAGCCCCAGCATTTT.

The gene calls are TRBV4-1 and TRBJ2-6; weak D call: TRBD2 (5 bases). The CDR3 sequence is 17 residues long. The V gene's germline CDR1 is MGHRA and CDR2 YSYEKL. V was cut by 1 base and J by 5 bases, with 15 bases left in between. CDR3 loop: CASSQVGRGGRANVLTF. The CDR3 DNA reads as TGCGCCAGCAGCCAAGTTGGACGGGGTGGTAGGGCCAACGTCCTGACTTTC.

On this clone: Distinct nucleotide sequences in the sample also encode this CDR3. The chain carries TRBV28 and TRBJ1-5; D is unresolved. V was shortened by 6 bases and J by 3 bases, with 6 bases between the two germline ends. Germline-derived CDR1 and CDR2 are MDHEN and SYDVKM. The CDR3 has 12 residues. This chain's CDR3 is CASSLYNQPQHF. CDR3 coding DNA: TGTGCCAGCAGCCTCTACAATCAGCCCCAGCATTTT.

This clone has just a few counts. The chain uses TRBV30 and TRBJ1-6; 7 bases are a match to TRBD1. CDR3 length equals 14 residues. In germline, CDR1 is GTSNPN, CDR2 SVGIG (reference sequence). V lost 7 bases and J lost 6; bases outside the gene matches: 9. The CDR3 region has the DNA TGTGCCTCGGAGGGGGCAGGAGGTAATTCACCCCTCCACTTT. Translating gives CASEGAGGNSPLHF.

The V gene is TRBV6-5, the J gene TRBJ2-7, with 8 bases identical to TRBD2. CDR1 and CDR2 from the germline V gene are MNHEY and SVGAGI. The CDR3 has 15 amino acids. With V trimmed by 2 bases and J by 6 bases, 9 bases remained unmatched. The CDR3 coding sequence is TGTGCCAGCAGTTACCAACTAGCGGAGTGGGCCGAGCAGTACTTC. Its translation: CASSYQLAEWAEQYF.

V and J are TRBV5-1 and TRBJ2-3; 7 bases map to TRBD1. CDR3 length equals 12 residues. The V and J ends lost 1 base and 10 bases, in that order; junction bases with no gene match: 3. The germline V gene encodes CDR1 SGHRS and CDR2 YFSETQ. As DNA, the CDR3 is TGCGCCAGCAGCTTGACAGGGGAGTCGCAGTATTTT. Translated: CASSLTGESQYF.

The V call is TRBV14, the J call TRBJ2-1, with 12 bases lining up with TRBD2. V shed 8 bases, J shed 9 bases, and the junction held 5 bases outside the gene matches. Germline assignment: CDR1 SGHDN and CDR2 FVKESK. The CDR3 runs to 13 residues. The CDR3 nucleotides read TGTGCCAGCGCTCTAGCGGGGGGGAGTGAGCAGTTCTTC. This gives the protein CASALAGGSEQFF.

The CDR3 region is CASSQASTGALTGYTF. CDR3 in DNA: TGTGCCAGCAGCCAAGCAAGTACAGGGGCGCTGACGGGCTACACCTTC. V usage is TRBV3-1 (or the pseudogene TRBV3-2) and J usage is TRBJ1-2; 7 nucleotides align to TRBD1. The germline gives CDR1 LGHDT, CDR2 YNNKEL (reference sequence). CDR3 length: 16 residues. J lost 8 bases, V lost 1 base, and 13 bases had no gene match.

The genes are TRBV15 and TRBJ1-3; D is possibly TRBD1 (6 bases). CDR1 LNHNV and CDR2 YYDKDF come from the germline V gene (reference sequence). The V and J ends lost 5 bases and 2 bases respectively, with 13 bases between them. The CDR3 has 15 amino acids. This CDR3 reads CATSGTGTTGNTIYF. The CDR3 region has the DNA TGTGCCACCAGCGGAACCGGGACAACTGGAAACACCATATATTTT.

This clone was counted once. V is TRBV19 and J is TRBJ1-5; 11 nucleotides match TRBD1. Germline loops: CDR1 LNHDA, CDR2 SQIVND (reference sequence). The J segment lost 6 bases and the V segment lost 5 bases, leaving 6 bases of the junction unmatched. The CDR3 spans 15 residues. The CDR3, as DNA: TGTGCCAGTAGTTATCTGGGACAGGGGGTTCAGCCCCAGCATTTT. Protein: CASSYLGQGVQPQHF.

The rearrangement joins TRBV5-6 to TRBJ1-5; 8 bases line up with TRBD1. In germline, CDR1 is SGHDT, CDR2 YYEEEE. The CDR3 runs to 13 residues. The junction had 6 bases not matched to a gene; V was cut back by 3 bases and J by 10 bases. This CDR3 reads CASSWDRSIPQHF. The CDR3 DNA is TGTGCCAGCAGCTGGGACAGGTCCATACCCCAGCATTTT.

The chain combines TRBV5-6 with TRBJ1-2, with D perhaps matching TRBD1 (5 bases). V was pared by 0 bases and J by 8 bases, with 11 bases between. Germline CDR1 SGHDT, CDR2 YYEEEE. The CDR3 totals 13 residues. Written as DNA, the CDR3 is TGTGCCAGCAGCTTGGAGGGGTGGAGCGGCTACACCTTC. This sequence encodes CASSLEGWSGYTF.

The chain uses TRBV30 and TRBJ2-5; TRBD2 matches 7 bases. Germline CDR1 GTSNPN, CDR2 SVGIG (reference sequence). This CDR3 has 13 amino acids. The trim removed 0 bases at V and 4 bases at J, leaving 2 bases unmatched. The CDR3 reads CAWSVGGSETQYF. For the CDR3, the DNA is TGTGCCTGGAGTGTGGGGGGGTCAGAGACCCAGTACTTC.

The chain employs TRBV7-9 and TRBJ2-5, with 7 bases lining up with TRBD1. Germline V gene sequence: CDR1 SEHNR, CDR2 FQNEAQ (reference sequence). The trim removed 6 bases at V and 4 bases at J, leaving 5 bases unmatched. This CDR3 region has 13 residues. The CDR3 DNA reads as TGTGCCAGCAGGAGACAGGGTTCAGAGACCCAGTACTTC. Translation gives CASRRQGSETQYF. Filled out from reference TRBV7-9 and TRBJ2-5, the complete variable domain reads DTGVSQNPRHKITKRGQNVTFRCDPISEHNRLYWYRQTLGQGPEFLTYFQNEAQLEKSRLLSDRFSAERPKGSFSTLEIQRTEQGDSAMYLCASRRQGSETQYFGPGTRLLVL.

The rearrangement joins TRBV18 to TRBJ1-1; 10 nucleotides agree with TRBD1. J lost 4 bases, V lost 3 bases, and 8 bases had no gene match. CDR3 length: 16 amino acids. Germline loops: CDR1 KGHSH, CDR2 LQKENI. The CDR3 region has the DNA TGTGCCAGCTCACCCGGACAGGGGGTTGGTGTCACTGAAGCTTTCTTT. Translation: CASSPGQGVGVTEAFF.